The text below deals with one T cell receptor (beta chain). Its specificity is not known. In the same sample, other DNA sequences code for this CDR3. This entry belongs to a study of shared clonotypes between healthy human individuals. CDR3 size: 14 residues. V was cut by 5 bases and J by 0 bases, with 11 bases left in between. Germline V gene lookup returns CDR1 LNHDA and CDR2 SQIVND (reference sequence). Broader study findings: Deeper or shallower sequencing was expected to change how clonotypes are shared among donors. Only blood was sampled; tissue repertoires likely differ. Shared across a handful of donors were roughly 5.3% of the naive CD4 clonotypes.

Data came from immunoSEQ multiplex PCR; TCRdb stores just in-frame clones and leaves some out. The profile covers about 1 million clones, with around four fifths appearing a single time and 1.2% to 1.5% taken by the ten largest. Material: memory CD4+ T cells sorted from blood. Subset reported: CD45RA-negative fraction. This chain uses TRBV19 with TRBJ2-7; D could derive from TRBD1 or TRBD2 (5 bases each). The TCR originated in a man younger than 30 in good health. The CDR3 spells CASSARDGSYEQYF. CDR3 DNA: TGTGCCAGTAGTGCTCGGGACGGCTCCTACGAGCAGTACTTC.